Listed here are 13 T cell receptor beta chains from one sample, sequenced in a study of T cells in Graves' hyperthyroidism and ophthalmopathy. There were TCR beta CDR3 regions amplified from RNA transcripts. Carried out on the TCR CDR3, a first-round RT-PCR used the HTBI primer set. TCRdb re-analysed the multiplex PCR reads in MiXCR, keeping a single row per CDR3 protein. The sample holds about 560,000 distinct CDR3 sequences, approximately 14% seen once. Sequenced: blood. These TCRs come from a woman younger than 45 with Graves' hyperthyroidism.

The V and J genes are TRBV6-6 and TRBJ1-6; no definite D call. The germline gives CDR1 MNHNY, CDR2 SVGAGI (reference sequence). This CDR3 is 18 amino acids long. V shed 2 bases and J shed 0 bases, with 14 bases lying between them. The CDR3 coding sequence is TGTGCCAGCAGTTACCTGGACGACCCGGGCTCCTATAATTCACCCCTCCACTTT. Its translation is CASSYLDDPGSYNSPLHF.

The chain couples TRBV9 to TRBJ2-1, with TRBD1 matching over 7 bases. From germline, CDR1 is SGDLS and CDR2 YYNGEE. V lost 3 bases, J lost 6 bases, and 9 bases stayed unmatched. The CDR3 totals 15 residues. The DNA of the CDR3 is TGTGCCAGCAGCGGACAGGGCGGGTTTGGCAATGAGCAGTTCTTC. Translation gives CASSGQGGFGNEQFF. The entire variable domain, with the rest obtained from reference TRBV9 and TRBJ2-1, is as follows: DSGVTQTPKHLITATGQRVTLRCSPRSGDLSVYWYQQSLDQGLQFLIQYYNGEERAKGNILERFSAQQFPDLHSELNLSSLELGDSALYFCASSGQGGFGNEQFFGPGTRLTVL.

This clonotype came up once. The chain combines TRBV7-9 with TRBJ2-2; unclear D gene. The V end lost 1 base, the J end lost 5 bases, and 17 bases lay between the germline ends. Germline assignment: CDR1 SEHNR and CDR2 FQNEAQ (reference sequence). There are 17 residues in the CDR3. DNA of the CDR3: TGTGCCAGCAGCTTAGGAGGCAGGATTTCGTCAACCGGGGAGCTGTTTTTT. Encoded protein: CASSLGGRISSTGELFF.

This clonotype was observed many times. V usage is TRBV6-2 or TRBV6-3 and J usage is TRBJ2-1; TRBD1 agrees at 7 bases. Germline CDR1 is MNHEY and CDR2 is SVGEGT. The V segment lost 7 bases and the J segment 2 bases; nucleotides outside the gene matches: 8. CDR3 length: 15 residues. The CDR3 DNA sequence: TGTGCCAGCAAAAACAGGGGAACCCCCTACAATGAGCAGTTCTTC. The encoded protein is CASKNRGTPYNEQFF.

This clonotype came up a few times. The gene calls are TRBV19 and TRBJ1-5; perhaps TRBD1 as D (6 bases). The CDR3 runs 15 residues. Germline V CDR1 and CDR2: LNHDA, SQIVND (reference sequence). Trimming took 3 bases from V and 2 from J, leaving 11 bases between them. Written as DNA, the CDR3 is TGTGCCAGTAGTATGACAGGCGGGGGCAATCAGCCCCAGCATTTT. Translation gives CASSMTGGGNQPQHF.

The table lists this clonotype with a few counts. J is TRBJ2-1 and V is TRBV19; 8 nucleotides align to TRBD2. CDR3 length: 18 amino acids. V gave up 8 bases and J gave up 8 bases; unmatched junction bases: 23. The V gene's germline CDR1 is LNHDA and CDR2 SQIVND (reference sequence). The CDR3 bases are TGTGCCAGTTCAAGCGGGAGTGGTACCACAGGTTGGGGCTATGAGCAGTTCTTC. This encodes CASSSGSGTTGWGYEQFF.

This clonotype was found many times. This rearrangement joins TRBV11-2 to TRBJ1-2; D unresolved. Germline CDR1 reads SGHAT; CDR2 reads FQNNGV. V lost 5 bases to trimming and J lost 4 bases, with 14 bases between them. CDR3 length: 14 residues. The CDR3 bases are TGTGCCAGCAGCCCCCAGACCACCACCTATGGCTACACCTTC. Translating gives CASSPQTTTYGYTF.

This clonotype was detected many times. The chain couples TRBV10-3 to TRBJ2-1; TRBD1 is a possible D gene (5 bases). The germline V gene has CDR1 ENHRY and CDR2 SYGVKD. The CDR3 consists of 15 residues. V lost 2 bases to trimming and J lost 7 bases, with 15 bases between them. The CDR3 bases are TGTGCCATCAGTGAGGGCAGGGTGGGAAGTAATGAGCAGTTCTTC. Translated: CAISEGRVGSNEQFF.

In this sample, this clonotype turned up many times. The genes are TRBV10-3 and TRBJ2-3; 9 positions agree with TRBD2. The germline V gene has CDR1 ENHRY and CDR2 SYGVKD. The CDR3 contains 16 residues. Unmatched junction bases numbered 3, after V lost 2 bases and J lost 0 bases. DNA of the CDR3: TGTGCCATCAGTGAGACTAGCGGGTATAGCACAGATACGCAGTATTTT. It translates to CAISETSGYSTDTQYF.

This clonotype has at least ten counts. The V gene is TRBV5-1, the J gene TRBJ2-2; 11 positions match TRBD2. Trimming removed 4 bases from V and 3 bases from J; junction bases left unmatched: 11. The CDR3 sequence is 18 residues long. The V gene's germline CDR1 is SGHRS and CDR2 YFSETQ. CDR3 coding DNA: TGCGCCAGCAGCCCTCTCCTAGCGGGAGGAGGGGACACCGGGGAGCTGTTTTTT. It yields the protein CASSPLLAGGGDTGELFF.

The V and J genes are TRBV7-9 and TRBJ1-5, with 7 positions matching TRBD1. Per the germline V gene, CDR1 is SEHNR and CDR2 is FQNEAQ (reference sequence). The CDR3 contains 15 residues. V lost 5 bases, J lost 0 bases, and 4 bases stayed unmatched. In DNA, the CDR3 is TGTGCCAGCAGCGCGGGACAGCATAGCAATCAGCCCCAGCATTTT. This gives the protein CASSAGQHSNQPQHF.

This clonotype was seen at least ten times. The chain has TRBV27 and TRBJ1-1; 7 bases agree with TRBD1. There are 16 residues in the CDR3. Per the germline V gene, CDR1 is MNHEY and CDR2 is SMNVEV (reference sequence). Trimming took 6 bases from V and 4 from J; bases not matched to a gene: 14. CDR3: CASSLQGLVVGTEAFF. CDR3 coding DNA: TGTGCCAGCAGCCTACAGGGGTTAGTTGTGGGCACTGAAGCTTTCTTT.

This clonotype appeared a few times. The chain couples TRBV20-1 to TRBJ2-7; 10 bases are shared with TRBD2. J was trimmed by 0 bases and V by 1 base; bases with no gene match: 18. Germline V gives CDR1 DFQATT, CDR2 SNEGSKA (reference sequence). The length of the CDR3 is 20 residues. The CDR3 DNA sequence: TGCAGTGCTAGAGCCAGTCCTAGCGGGAGACTCTCCGGGGGCTCCTACGAGCAGTACTTC. Translated, it gives CSARASPSGRLSGGSYEQYF.